This TCR beta chain came from a study of blood T cell repertoires in COVID-19. CDR1 is SGHRS, CDR2 YFSETQ, per germline. Trimming removed 2 bases from V and 0 bases from J, with 9 bases in between. The CDR3 totals 15 residues. Repertoires were generated with immunoSEQ multiplex PCR, while TCRdb's copy carries only in-frame clones and drops some. The sample lists 300,000 to 500,000 clones, approximately 88% occurring once. The sequencing sample was made of PBMCs or T cells enriched from blood (not recorded which). V and J are TRBV5-1 and TRBJ1-5; D call uncertain. The source of this sequence is a woman aged 35 to 49 with acute COVID-19. CDR3 sequence reads: CASSFGDNSNQPQHF. CDR3 nucleotide sequence: TGCGCCAGCAGCTTCGGTGATAATAGCAATCAGCCCCAGCATTTT.